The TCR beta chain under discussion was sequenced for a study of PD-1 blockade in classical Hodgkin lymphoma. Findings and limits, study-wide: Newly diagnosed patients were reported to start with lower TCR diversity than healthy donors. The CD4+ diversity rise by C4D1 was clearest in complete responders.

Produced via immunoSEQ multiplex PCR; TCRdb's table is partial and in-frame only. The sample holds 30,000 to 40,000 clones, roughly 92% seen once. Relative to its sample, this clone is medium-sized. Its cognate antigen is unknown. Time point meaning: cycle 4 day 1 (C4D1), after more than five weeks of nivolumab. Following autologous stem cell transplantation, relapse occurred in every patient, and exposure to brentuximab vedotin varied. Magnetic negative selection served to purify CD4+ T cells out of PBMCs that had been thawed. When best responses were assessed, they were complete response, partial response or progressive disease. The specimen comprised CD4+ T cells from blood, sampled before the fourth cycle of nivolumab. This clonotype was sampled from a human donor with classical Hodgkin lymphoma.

The CDR3: CSVHGQADGYTF. CDR3 bases: TGCAGCGTCCATGGACAGGCGGATGGCTACACCTTC. The V gene is TRBV29-1, the J gene TRBJ1-2, with 7 bases fitting TRBD1. J lost 6 bases, V lost 6 bases, and 7 bases had no gene match. The CDR3 length is 12 residues. Germline V gene data show CDR1 as SQVTM and CDR2 as ANQGSEA.